What follows are 18 T cell receptor beta chains derived from one specimen sequenced in a study of T cells after posttransplantation cyclophosphamide. Cyclophosphamide on days +3 and +4 followed busulfan-fludarabine conditioning and a marrow graft. Profiled with immunoSEQ multiplex PCR; TCRdb holds only in-frame clones, not every one. Observed in the sample are around 7,000 clones, none of them singletons. The source was PBMCs, collected after allogeneic stem cell transplant with posttransplant cyclophosphamide. These receptors came from a female patient between 50 and 60 years old who received an allogeneic stem cell transplant from an unrelated donor, was CMV-positive, and had acute GVHD only. The graft donor may have given rise to some T cells.

This clone is labeled medium-sized. The CDR3 reads CASSQEYRTAGGYTF. The CDR3 nucleotides are TGCGCCAGCAGCCAAGAATATAGGACTGCGGGCGGCTACACCTTC. The chain couples TRBV4-1 to TRBJ1-2; D not resolved. V was trimmed by 0 bases and J by 8 bases, leaving 16 bases between them. This CDR3 is built from 15 residues. Germline-derived CDR1 and CDR2 are MGHRA and YSYEKL.

This clone was seen many times. The chain couples TRBV7-8 to TRBJ1-5; 7 positions agree with TRBD1. The V gene's germline CDR1 is SGHVS and CDR2 FQNEAQ. V was pared by 5 bases and J by 3 bases, with 4 bases of the junction left unmatched. This CDR3 has 14 amino acids. The CDR3 loop is CASSARGTNQPQHF. For the CDR3, the DNA is TGTGCCAGCAGCGCCAGGGGGACCAATCAGCCCCAGCATTTT. The variable domain in full, with the rest retrieved from reference TRBV7-8 and TRBJ1-5, is GAGVSQSPRYKVAKRGQDVALRCDPISGHVSLFWYQQALGQGPEFLTYFQNEAQLDKSGLPSDRFFAERPEGSVSTLKIQRTQQEDSAVYLCASSARGTNQPQHFGDGTRLSIL.

This clone came up a few times. The chain recombines TRBV2 with TRBJ1-2; possible D gene TRBD1, 5 bases. V dropped 1 base and J dropped 4 bases, with 10 bases sitting between them. The CDR3 covers 14 residues. The germline V gene has CDR1 SNHLY and CDR2 FYNNEI. CDR3 DNA sequence: TGTGCCAGCAGTGAAGAGGCAGGGCTCTATGGCTACACCTTC. Protein product: CASSEEAGLYGYTF.

This clone was seen at least ten times. V usage is TRBV6-1 and J usage is TRBJ2-5; 7 nucleotides line up with TRBD1. From germline, CDR1 is MNHNS and CDR2 SASEGT. Trimming at V came to 4 bases and at J to 1 base, leaving 6 bases not matched to a gene. CDR3 size: 15 residues. CDR3 bases: TGTGCCAGCAGTGGGCGCAGGGGGTTCCAAGAGACCCAGTACTTC. This sequence encodes CASSGRRGFQETQYF.

The table lists this clone with many counts. The V gene is TRBV28, the J gene TRBJ1-2; TRBD1 aligns across 9 bases. The junction had 2 bases not matched to a gene; V was cut back by 6 bases and J by 0 bases. This CDR3 has 14 amino acids. The V gene's germline CDR1 is MDHEN and CDR2 SYDVKM. The CDR3 spells CASSGTGSNYGYTF. In DNA, the CDR3 is TGTGCCAGCAGCGGGACAGGGTCTAACTATGGCTACACCTTC.

This clone was seen repeatedly, ten times or more. V usage is TRBV29-1 and J usage is TRBJ2-5; 8 positions match TRBD2. The CDR3 consists of 13 residues. Trimming cost V 3 bases and J 3 bases; bases outside gene matches: 3. Germline CDR1 SQVTM, CDR2 ANQGSEA. CDR3 coding DNA: TGCAGCGTTGAGTCAGCGGGAGAAGAGACCCAGTACTTC. It yields the protein CSVESAGEETQYF.

This clone is medium-sized (0.01 to 0.1%) in the sample. The CDR3 sequence is CATQGGRGTDTQYF. The CDR3 DNA sequence: TGTGCCACCCAGGGCGGTAGGGGCACAGATACGCAGTATTTT. The V gene is TRBV10-3, the J gene TRBJ2-3; weak D call: TRBD1 (5 bases). With 10 bases removed from V and 1 base from J, the gap between germline ends came to 15 bases. CDR3 size: 14 residues. Germline V gene data show CDR1 as ENHRY and CDR2 as SYGVKD.

In its sample, this clone was seen many times. V usage is TRBV12-5 and J usage is TRBJ2-5; 10 bases are shared with TRBD1. Germline CDR1 is LGHNT and CDR2 is FRNRAP. The CDR3 sequence is 15 residues long. Trimming removed 3 bases from V and 4 bases from J; junction bases left unmatched: 5. CDR3 sequence (DNA): TGTGCTAGTGGTTTCCGACAGGGGGCAAGAGAGACCCAGTACTTC. Its translation: CASGFRQGARETQYF.

This clone was detected many times. The rearrangement links TRBV2 to TRBJ2-7; 9 positions match TRBD2. The CDR3 extends over 15 amino acids. Germline values: CDR1 SNHLY, CDR2 FYNNEI. With V trimmed by 6 bases and J by 0 bases, 6 bases remained unmatched. The CDR3 sequence: CASRAGGGNSYEQYF. In nucleotides, the CDR3 is TGTGCCAGCAGGGCGGGGGGGGGCAACTCCTACGAGCAGTACTTC.

This clone was seen ten or more times. The chain recombines TRBV2 with TRBJ1-1, with TRBD1 matching over 7 bases. Germline trimming cut 7 bases from V and 6 bases from J; bases unmatched to any gene: 2. The germline gives CDR1 SNHLY, CDR2 FYNNEI. This CDR3 region has 11 residues. The CDR3 bases are TGTGCCAGCAAGGGGGCCCCTGAAGCTTTCTTT. It specifies CASKGAPEAFF.

This clone is medium-sized by share. This chain uses TRBV6-6 with TRBJ1-1; 10 bases match TRBD1. From germline, CDR1 is MNHNY and CDR2 SVGAGI (reference sequence). J gave up 5 bases and V 8 bases, and 8 bases lay outside the gene matches. The CDR3 has 14 residues. The CDR3 reads CASGGTGEVTEAFF. As DNA, the CDR3 is TGTGCCAGCGGGGGGACAGGGGAGGTTACTGAAGCTTTCTTT.

This clone was observed many times. The V call is TRBV28, the J call TRBJ2-5, with D possibly being TRBD2 (5 bases). Trimming stripped 3 bases from V and 4 bases from J, with 15 bases between. Germline V gene sequence: CDR1 MDHEN, CDR2 SYDVKM. CDR3 size: 15 residues. This CDR3 is CASSFAGAIGETQYF. CDR3 coding DNA: TGTGCCAGCAGTTTCGCGGGCGCTATTGGAGAGACCCAGTACTTC.

The chain uses TRBV6-5 and TRBJ1-2, with D hard to call. Germline V gene lookup returns CDR1 MNHEY and CDR2 SVGAGI. CDR3 size: 15 residues. V was pared by 2 bases and J by 5 bases, with 15 bases between. The CDR3 bases are TGTGCCAGCAGTTACAACGATGCTCCTAGATATGGCTACACCTTC. This gives the protein CASSYNDAPRYGYTF.

In its sample, this clone was seen many times. The V gene is TRBV18, the J gene TRBJ2-3; 10 bases are shared with TRBD2. The CDR3 consists of 14 residues. Germline loops: CDR1 KGHSH, CDR2 LQKENI. The junction had 1 base not matched to a gene; V was cut back by 2 bases and J by 5 bases. The CDR3 DNA follows: TGTGCCAGCTCACCATTAGCGGGAGGAGATACGCAGTATTTT. It codes for CASSPLAGGDTQYF.

This clone was found a few times. V is TRBV27 and J is TRBJ1-2; a weak D match, TRBD1 (5 bases). Germline V CDR1 and CDR2: MNHEY, SMNVEV (reference sequence). The V and J ends lost 4 bases and 4 bases respectively, with 16 bases between them. The CDR3 runs to 15 residues. In DNA form, the CDR3 reads TGTGCCAGCAGTTCAAGACACCGGGGGACCTATGGCTACACCTTC. Amino acid sequence: CASSSRHRGTYGYTF.

This clone has at least ten counts. This chain uses TRBV25-1 with TRBJ2-3, with a possible D match to TRBD2 (7 bases). Trimming cost V 5 bases and J 0 bases, with 9 bases left between them. The CDR3 extends over 14 amino acids. From germline, CDR1 is MGHDK and CDR2 SYGVNS. The CDR3 protein is CASSRGASTDTQYF. The CDR3 nucleotides are TGTGCCAGCAGTCGGGGGGCAAGCACAGATACGCAGTATTTT.

This clone occurred many times. The V and J genes are TRBV5-5 and TRBJ2-4, with D perhaps matching TRBD2 (5 bases). There are 15 residues in the CDR3. Trimming took off 4 bases at V and 8 bases at J, with 19 bases between the two ends. Germline CDR1 is SGHKS and CDR2 is YYEKEE (reference sequence). The CDR3 DNA reads TGTGCCAGCAGCGGCGGCGCGGGTCCGGTTTACATTCAGTACTTC. Amino acids: CASSGGAGPVYIQYF.

This clone was recorded at least ten times. The rearrangement links TRBV19 to TRBJ2-7, with TRBD1 matching over 11 bases. The CDR3 is 13 residues long. V dropped 3 bases and J dropped 5; count of bases not matched to a gene: 0. Germline values: CDR1 LNHDA, CDR2 SQIVND (reference sequence). This CDR3 reads CASSMGQGDEQYF. In nucleotides, the CDR3 is TGTGCCAGTAGTATGGGACAGGGGGACGAGCAGTACTTC.